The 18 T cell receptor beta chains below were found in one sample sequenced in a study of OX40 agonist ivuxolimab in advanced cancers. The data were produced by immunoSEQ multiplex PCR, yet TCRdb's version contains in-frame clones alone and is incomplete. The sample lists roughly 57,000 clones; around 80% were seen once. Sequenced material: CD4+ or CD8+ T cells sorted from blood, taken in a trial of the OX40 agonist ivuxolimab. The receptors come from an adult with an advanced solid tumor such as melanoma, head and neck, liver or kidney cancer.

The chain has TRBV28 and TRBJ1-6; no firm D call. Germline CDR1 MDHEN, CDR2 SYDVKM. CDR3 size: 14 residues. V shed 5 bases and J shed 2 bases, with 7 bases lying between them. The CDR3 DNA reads TGTGCCAGCAGTCCCCCCGCCTATAATTCACCCCTCCACTTT. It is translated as CASSPPAYNSPLHF.

The CDR3 nucleotides read TGTGCCAGCTCACACGGGCCTCCAAGGGGCTACACCTTC. As protein: CASSHGPPRGYTF. The chain uses TRBV18 and TRBJ1-2, with no clear D. The CDR3 spans 13 residues. Germline lookup yields CDR1 KGHSH and CDR2 LQKENI. V lost 4 bases to trimming and J lost 8 bases, with 14 bases between them. The full variable domain, rest sourced from reference TRBV18 and TRBJ1-2, is NAGVMQNPRHLVRRRGQEARLRCSPMKGHSHVYWYRQLPEEGLKFMVYLQKENIIDESGMPKERFSAEFPKEGPSILRIQQVVRGDSAAYFCASSHGPPRGYTFGSGTRLTVV.

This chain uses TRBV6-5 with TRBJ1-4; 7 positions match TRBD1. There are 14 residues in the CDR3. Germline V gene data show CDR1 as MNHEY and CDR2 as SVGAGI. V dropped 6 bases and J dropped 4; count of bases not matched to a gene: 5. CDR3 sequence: CASREGQINEKLFF. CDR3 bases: TGTGCCAGCAGGGAGGGACAGATTAATGAAAAACTGTTTTTT.

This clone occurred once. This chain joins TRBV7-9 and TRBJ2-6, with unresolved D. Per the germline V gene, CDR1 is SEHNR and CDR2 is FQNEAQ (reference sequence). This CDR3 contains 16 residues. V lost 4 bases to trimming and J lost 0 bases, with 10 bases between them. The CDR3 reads CASSSPFNSGANVLTF. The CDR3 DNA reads TGTGCCAGCAGCTCCCCCTTTAACTCTGGGGCCAACGTCCTGACTTTC.

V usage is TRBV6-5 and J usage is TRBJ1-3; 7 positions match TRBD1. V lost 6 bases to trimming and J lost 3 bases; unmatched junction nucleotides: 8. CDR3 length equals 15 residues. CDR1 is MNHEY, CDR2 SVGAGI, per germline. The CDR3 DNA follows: TGTGCCAGCAGACCGACAGGGCTGAGTGGAAACACCATATATTTT. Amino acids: CASRPTGLSGNTIYF.

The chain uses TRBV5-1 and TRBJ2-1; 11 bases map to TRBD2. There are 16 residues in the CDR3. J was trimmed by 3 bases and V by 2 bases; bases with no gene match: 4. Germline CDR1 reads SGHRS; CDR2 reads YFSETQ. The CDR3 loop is CASSLLAGANYNEQFF. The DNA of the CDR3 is TGCGCCAGCAGCTTACTAGCGGGGGCAAACTACAATGAGCAGTTCTTC.

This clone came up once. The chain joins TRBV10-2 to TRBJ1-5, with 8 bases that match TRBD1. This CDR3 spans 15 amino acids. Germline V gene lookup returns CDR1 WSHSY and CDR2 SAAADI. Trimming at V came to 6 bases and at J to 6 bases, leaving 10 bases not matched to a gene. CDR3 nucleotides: TGCGCCAGCAGGGCCGGACAGGGCTTAGCTCAGCCCCAGCATTTT. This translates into CASRAGQGLAQPQHF.

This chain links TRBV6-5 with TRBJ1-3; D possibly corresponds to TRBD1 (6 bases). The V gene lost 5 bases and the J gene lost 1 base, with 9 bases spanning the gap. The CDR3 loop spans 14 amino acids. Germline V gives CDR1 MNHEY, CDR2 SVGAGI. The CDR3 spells CASSQGLSGNTIYF. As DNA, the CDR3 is TGTGCCAGCAGTCAGGGGTTATCTGGAAACACCATATATTTT.

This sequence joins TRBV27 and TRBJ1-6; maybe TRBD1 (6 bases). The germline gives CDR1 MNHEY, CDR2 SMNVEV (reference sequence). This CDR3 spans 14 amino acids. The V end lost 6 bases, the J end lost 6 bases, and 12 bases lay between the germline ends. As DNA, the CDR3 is TGTGCCAGCAGGCTCAGGGGCTCTAATTCACCCCTCCACTTT. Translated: CASRLRGSNSPLHF.

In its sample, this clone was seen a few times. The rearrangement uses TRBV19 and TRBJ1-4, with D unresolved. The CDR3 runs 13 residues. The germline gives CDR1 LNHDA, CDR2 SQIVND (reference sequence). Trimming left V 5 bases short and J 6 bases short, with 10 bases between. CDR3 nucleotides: TGTGCCAGTAGTGGGCAGAAGCATGAAAAACTGTTTTTT. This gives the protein CASSGQKHEKLFF.

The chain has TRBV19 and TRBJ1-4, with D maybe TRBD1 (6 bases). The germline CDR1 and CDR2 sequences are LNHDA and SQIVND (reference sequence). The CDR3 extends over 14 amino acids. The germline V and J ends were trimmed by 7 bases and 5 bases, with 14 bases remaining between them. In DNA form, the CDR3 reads TGTGCCAGTACCCCGCGGGGGACAAATGAAAAACTGTTTTTT. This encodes CASTPRGTNEKLFF.

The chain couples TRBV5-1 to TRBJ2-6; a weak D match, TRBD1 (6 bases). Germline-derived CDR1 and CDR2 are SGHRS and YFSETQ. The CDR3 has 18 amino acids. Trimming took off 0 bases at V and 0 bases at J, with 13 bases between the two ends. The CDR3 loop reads CASSLAGTSASGANVLTF. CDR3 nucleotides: TGCGCCAGCAGCTTGGCCGGGACAAGTGCCTCTGGGGCCAACGTCCTGACTTTC.

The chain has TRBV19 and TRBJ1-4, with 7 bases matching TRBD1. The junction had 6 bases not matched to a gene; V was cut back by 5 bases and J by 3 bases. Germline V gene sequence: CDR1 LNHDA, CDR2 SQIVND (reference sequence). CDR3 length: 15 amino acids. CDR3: CASSPRDRPNEKLFF. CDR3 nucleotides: TGTGCCAGTAGTCCCCGGGACAGACCTAATGAAAAACTGTTTTTT.

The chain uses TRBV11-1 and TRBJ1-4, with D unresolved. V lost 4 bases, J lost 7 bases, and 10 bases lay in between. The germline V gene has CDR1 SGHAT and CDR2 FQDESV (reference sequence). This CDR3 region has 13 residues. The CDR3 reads CASSSDAFEKLFF. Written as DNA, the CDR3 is TGTGCCAGCAGCTCTGACGCATTTGAAAAACTGTTTTTT.

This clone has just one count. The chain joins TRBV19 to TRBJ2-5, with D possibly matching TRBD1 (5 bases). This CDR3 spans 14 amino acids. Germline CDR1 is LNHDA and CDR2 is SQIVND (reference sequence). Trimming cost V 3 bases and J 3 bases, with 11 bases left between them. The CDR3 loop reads CASSILGREETQYF. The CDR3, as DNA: TGTGCCAGTAGTATTTTAGGCAGGGAAGAGACCCAGTACTTC.

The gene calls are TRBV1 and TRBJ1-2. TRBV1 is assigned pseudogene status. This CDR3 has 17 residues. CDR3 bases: TGCACCAGTGACCCCGACGACAAGCCACTACCTAACTATGGCTACACCTTC. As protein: CTSDPDDKPLPNYGYTF.

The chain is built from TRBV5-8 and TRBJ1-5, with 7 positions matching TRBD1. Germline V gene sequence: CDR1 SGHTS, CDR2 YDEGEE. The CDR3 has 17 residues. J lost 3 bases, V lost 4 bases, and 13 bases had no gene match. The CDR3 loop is CASSKYRGRPSNQPQHF. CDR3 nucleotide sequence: TGTGCCAGCAGCAAATACAGGGGACGGCCTTCCAATCAGCCCCAGCATTTT.

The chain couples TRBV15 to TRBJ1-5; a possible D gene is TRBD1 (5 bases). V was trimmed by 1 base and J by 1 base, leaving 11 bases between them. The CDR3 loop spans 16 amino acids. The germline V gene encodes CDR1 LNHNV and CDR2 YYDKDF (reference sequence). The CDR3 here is CATSRGTSSSNQPQHF. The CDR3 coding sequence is TGTGCCACCAGCAGAGGGACAAGCTCCAGCAATCAGCCCCAGCATTTT.